The rows below give T cell receptor beta chains drawn from one sample of a study of T cell repertoires in cytomegalovirus infection. Using its own MiXCR run on the reads, TCRdb lists one record per CDR3 protein. This table holds about 260,000 distinct CDR3 sequences, approximately 8.3% found once. The sequencing sample was made of PBMCs. These receptors came from a human donor in good health (CMV status not recorded). Some clones in this sample may be carry-over from other donors' samples. Both conserved end residues are part of each CDR3. D genes are given only for firm matches. Size tells how often a clone was seen (once, few, many) or the class of an expanded clone, and some rows leave it out.

size	J	D	V	DNA	CDR3
many	TRBJ1-2	NA	TRBV7-2	TGTGCCAGCAGCTTAGATGGGAGCAGCGCGGGCTACACCTTC	CASSLDGSSAGYTF
few	TRBJ1-1	NA	TRBV7-3	TGTGCCAGCAGCTCCCATACGGGGGCAAGAAGGATGAACACTGAAGCTTTCTTT	CASSSHTGARRMNTEAFF
many	TRBJ2-5	TRBD2	TRBV9	TGTGCCAGCAGCGTGGGACTAGCGGGAAGAGAGACCCAGTACTTC	CASSVGLAGRETQYF
many	TRBJ2-7	TRBD1	TRBV12-3/TRBV12-4	TGTGCCAGCAGTTTAAGACAGGGCCAGGACGAGCAGTACTTC	CASSLRQGQDEQYF
many	TRBJ1-2	TRBD1	TRBV19	TGTGCCAGTAGGAGGATGGCGGGGGGGGGACAGTCGGCTGGCTACACCTTC	CASRRMAGGGQSAGYTF
many	TRBJ2-5	NA	TRBV7-2	TGTGCCAGCAGCTTAGCAGGGTACCAAGAGACCCAGTACTTC	CASSLAGYQETQYF
few	TRBJ2-1	NA	TRBV29-1	TGCAGCGGTCGACAGCCCTCACGGGAGCAGTTCTTC	CSGRQPSREQFF
few	TRBJ2-1	NA	TRBV20-1	TGCAGTGCGGACCCGGGGAACTCCTACAATGAGCAGTTCTTC	CSADPGNSYNEQFF
many	TRBJ2-3	TRBD2	TRBV4-2	TGTGCCAGCAGCCGCGGGGGATCTGGCACAGATACGCAGTATTTT	CASSRGGSGTDTQYF
many	TRBJ1-5	NA	TRBV7-6	TGTGCCAGCAGCGCAGGGCGTAATCAGCCCCAGCATTTT	CASSAGRNQPQHF
NA	TRBJ1-6	NA	TRBV5-6	TGTGCCAGCAGCCCGGGACTCCCTAATTCACCCCTCCACTTT	CASSPGLPNSPLHF
many	TRBJ2-7	TRBD1	TRBV7-2	TGTGCCAGCAGCTTACGGCAGGGGGCCTACGAGCAGTACTTC	CASSLRQGAYEQYF
NA	TRBJ2-7	NA	TRBV20-1	TGCAGTGCTCGACTAGGCTACGAGCAGTACTTC	CSARLGYEQYF
NA	TRBJ2-7	NA	TRBV7-3	TGTGCCAGCAGCGTTATGGGAGGCACGACCTACGAGCAGTACTTC	CASSVMGGTTYEQYF
many	TRBJ2-7	TRBD2	TRBV7-2	TGTGCCAGCAGCCTAATACCCGCAGCGGGAAGCGAGCAGTACTTC	CASSLIPAAGSEQYF
many	TRBJ2-5	TRBD2	TRBV7-2	TGTGCCAGCAGCTTAGATCGGACTAGCGGGGGTGGGACCCAGTACTTC	CASSLDRTSGGGTQYF
few	TRBJ1-1	NA	TRBV29-1	TGCAGCGTTGCAGGGGACACTGAAGCTTTCTTT	CSVAGDTEAFF
NA	TRBJ2-5	NA	TRBV5-4	TGTGCCAGCAGCTTGACCGAGGGTTCCCGGGGCTGGACCCAGTACTTC	CASSLTEGSRGWTQYF
NA	TRBJ1-2	NA	TRBV28	TGTGCCAGCAGTTTCGGGTCCGGACTGAGCTCAGCTAACTATGGCTACACCTTC	CASSFGSGLSSANYGYTF
few	TRBJ2-5	NA	TRBV4-1	TGCGCCAGCAGCCATGCTATACTAGCACGAGAGACCCAGTACTTC	CASSHAILARETQYF
many	TRBJ1-2	NA	TRBV7-2	TGTGCCAGCAGCCAAGTCAGGGGCGCGGATGGCTACACCTTC	CASSQVRGADGYTF
many	TRBJ2-5	TRBD2	TRBV12-3/TRBV12-4	TGTGCCAGCAGTTCCACAACTAGCGGAAGGGGAGAGACCCAGTACTTC	CASSSTTSGRGETQYF
many	TRBJ2-1	TRBD2	TRBV7-2	TGTGCCAGCAGCTTTAGCGGGAACCCCTCCAATGAGCAGTTCTTC	CASSFSGNPSNEQFF